One sample yielded the 13 T cell receptor beta chains listed below, sequenced in a study of blood T cell repertoires in COVID-19. The assay was immunoSEQ multiplex PCR, and TCRdb's table has in-frame clones only and misses some. The sample has 150,000 or so clones, around 87% seen once; the top ten hold around 6.1%. The specimen was peripheral blood. Source of these receptors: a man aged 80 or over with acute or convalescent COVID-19.

Note on this clone: Germline and junction disagree at one end, which may indicate a read error. The genes are TRBV6-4 and TRBJ2-7; 10 nucleotides agree with TRBD1. Germline loops: CDR1 MRHNA, CDR2 SNTAGT. This CDR3 is built from 14 residues. CDR3 residues: CASNGQGDPYEQYF. In nucleotides, the CDR3 is TGTGCCAGCAATGGACAGGGGGATCCCTACGAGCAATACTTC.

This sequence joins TRBV14 and TRBJ1-2, with 7 bases matching TRBD1. The CDR3 consists of 15 residues. V was clipped by 3 bases and J by 2 bases; unmatched bases: 6. Germline lookup yields CDR1 SGHDN and CDR2 FVKESK. The CDR3 loop is CASSQFNRGNYGYTF. In DNA form, the CDR3 reads TGTGCCAGCAGCCAGTTCAACAGGGGAAACTATGGCTACACCTTC.

V usage is TRBV30 and J usage is TRBJ2-7, with 8 bases matching TRBD1. Germline V CDR1 and CDR2: GTSNPN, SVGIG (reference sequence). The length of the CDR3 is 13 residues. The J segment lost 3 bases and the V segment lost 7 bases, leaving 8 bases of the junction unmatched. The chain's CDR3 is CASQGAGGYEQYF. The CDR3 DNA follows: TGTGCCTCGCAGGGGGCTGGGGGCTACGAGCAGTACTTC.

The rearrangement uses TRBV18 and TRBJ1-5; 8 nucleotides line up with TRBD1. Germline lookup yields CDR1 KGHSH and CDR2 LQKENI. The CDR3 has 17 amino acids. The J segment lost 5 bases and the V segment lost 6 bases, leaving 15 bases of the junction unmatched. CDR3 nucleotides: TGTGCCAGCTCCTACTCACCATACTCAGGGGGCGATCAGCCCCAGCATTTT. This encodes CASSYSPYSGGDQPQHF. Looking up the rest from reference TRBV18 and TRBJ1-5 gives the full variable domain: NAGVMQNPRHLVRRRGQEARLRCSPMKGHSHVYWYRQLPEEGLKFMVYLQKENIIDESGMPKERFSAEFPKEGPSILRIQQVVRGDSAAYFCASSYSPYSGGDQPQHFGDGTRLSIL.

The genes are TRBV5-1 and TRBJ1-6; 10 bases agree with TRBD1. The V segment lost 9 bases and the J segment 14 bases; nucleotides outside the gene matches: 26. The CDR3 extends over 18 amino acids. Germline assignment: CDR1 SGHRS and CDR2 YFSETQ. The CDR3 region has the DNA TGCGCCACTAAGGGGGACAGGGGTCCCACAGGGTGGGGTTCGGCCCTCCACTTT. Residues: CATKGDRGPTGWGSALHF. Based on the CDR3 plus reference TRBV5-1 and TRBJ1-6, the full variable domain is KAGVTQTPRYLIKTRGQQVTLSCSPISGHRSVSWYQQTPGQGLQFLFEYFSETQRNKGNFPGRFSGRQFSNSRSEMNVSTLELGDSALYLCATKGDRGPTGWGSALHFGNGTRLTVT.

The chain couples TRBV2 to TRBJ1-2, with D hard to call. The V end lost 3 bases, the J end lost 1 base, and 6 bases lay between the germline ends. CDR3 length: 13 residues. CDR1 and CDR2 from the germline V gene are SNHLY and FYNNEI. The CDR3 here is CASSDGSNYGYTF. CDR3 DNA: TGTGCCAGCAGTGATGGCAGTAACTATGGCTACACCTTC. The whole variable domain, remainder taken from reference TRBV2 and TRBJ1-2, is EPEVTQTPSHQVTQMGQEVILRCVPISNHLYFYWYRQILGQKVEFLVSFYNNEISEKSEIFDDQFSVERPDGSNFTLKIRSTKLEDSAMYFCASSDGSNYGYTFGSGTRLTVV.

The CDR3 DNA reads as TGCGCCAGCAGCCAACTTCAGGGGGCCGGTGAAGCTTTCTTT. This encodes CASSQLQGAGEAFF. The chain recombines TRBV4-1 with TRBJ1-1, with 8 nucleotides matching TRBD1. Germline V CDR1 and CDR2: MGHRA, YSYEKL. The CDR3 extends over 14 amino acids. V dropped 2 bases and J dropped 7; count of bases not matched to a gene: 6.

The V call is TRBV19, the J call TRBJ2-2; 13 bases are a match to TRBD2. V lost 3 bases, J lost 6 bases, and 7 bases stayed unmatched. CDR1 LNHDA and CDR2 SQIVND come from the germline V gene (reference sequence). The CDR3 totals 17 residues. The CDR3 spells CASSIGLAGVGSGELFF. As DNA, the CDR3 is TGTGCCAGTAGTATCGGACTAGCGGGAGTAGGCTCCGGGGAGCTGTTTTTT. The variable domain in full, completed from reference TRBV19 and TRBJ2-2, reads DGGITQSPKYLFRKEGQNVTLSCEQNLNHDAMYWYRQDPGQGLRLIYYSQIVNDFQKGDIAEGYSVSREKKESFPLTVTSAQKNPTAFYLCASSIGLAGVGSGELFFGEGSRLTVL.

The chain carries TRBV5-1 and TRBJ1-3; D is uncertain. The CDR3 length is 12 residues. Trimming cost V 4 bases and J 8 bases, with 10 bases left between them. Germline CDR1 and CDR2: SGHRS and YFSETQ. CDR3 coding DNA: TGCGCCAGCAGCCTCACCCCGGACACCATATATTTT. It specifies CASSLTPDTIYF.

J is TRBJ1-4 and V is TRBV27; 10 bases align to TRBD1. With V trimmed by 5 bases and J by 3 bases, 6 bases remained unmatched. Germline CDR1 and CDR2: MNHEY and SMNVEV (reference sequence). CDR3 length: 16 amino acids. This chain's CDR3 is CASSPGQGYSNEKLFF. The CDR3 region has the DNA TGTGCCAGCAGTCCGGGACAGGGGTACTCTAATGAAAAACTGTTTTTT.

This rearrangement joins TRBV27 to TRBJ1-4; TRBD1 is a possible D gene (6 bases). With 6 bases removed from V and 8 bases from J, the gap between germline ends came to 13 bases. This CDR3 has 13 amino acids. Germline V gene sequence: CDR1 MNHEY, CDR2 SMNVEV (reference sequence). The CDR3 reads CASRSGTLEKLFF. The CDR3 nucleotides read TGTGCCAGCAGATCCGGGACACTAGAAAAACTGTTTTTT.

V usage is TRBV19 and J usage is TRBJ1-1; TRBD1 aligns across 9 bases. The CDR3 contains 12 residues. The germline CDR1 and CDR2 sequences are LNHDA and SQIVND (reference sequence). The trim removed 5 bases at V and 11 bases at J, leaving 6 bases unmatched. CDR3 sequence reads: CASSLRQGEAFF. CDR3 DNA: TGTGCCAGTAGTCTACGACAGGGGGAGGCTTTCTTT.

CDR3 region: CASTPEAGELFF. The CDR3, as DNA: TGTGCCAGCACCCCGGAGGCCGGGGAGCTGTTTTTT. The chain combines TRBV6-6 with TRBJ2-2; possibly TRBD2 for D (5 bases). CDR1 and CDR2 (germline): MNHNY, SVGAGI (reference sequence). The length of the CDR3 is 12 residues. Trimming took off 7 bases at V and 6 bases at J, with 9 bases between the two ends.